This record concerns one T cell receptor beta chain sequence. The data were obtained in a study of control samples from healthy donors and cancer patients. Trimming took off 4 bases at V and 6 bases at J, with 14 bases between the two ends. CDR1 is MDHEN and CDR2 is SYDVKM in the germline V gene. There are 14 residues in the CDR3. The assay was immunoSEQ multiplex PCR, and TCRdb's table has in-frame clones only and misses some. The sample carries some 140,000 clones, approximately 93% recorded once. The source is a man aged 40-49 years in good health. Sequencing used blood. The V gene is TRBV28, the J gene TRBJ2-3, with D hard to call. The CDR3 DNA reads TGTGCCAGCAGTTCTCCGTCGACGTCGGATACGCAGTATTTT. This gives the protein CASSSPSTSDTQYF.